This TCR beta chain is from a study of memory CD4+ T cells and cytomegalovirus serostatus. Trimming pared 5 bases from V and 5 bases from J, leaving 12 bases between. Per germline, CDR1 SGHTA and CDR2 FQGNSA. The CDR3 covers 13 residues. The sort gate was single viable CD3+CD4+CD8-CD45RO+ cells for memory CD4+ T cells. Source study methods: After removing out-of-frame reads, 2,204,828 distinct TCRbeta sequences remained. The assay was immunoSEQ multiplex PCR, and TCRdb's table has in-frame clones only and misses some. V and J calls and clone size are given by that table; D and trimming were obtained from the DNA. The data contain about 75,000 clones, around 78% of them singletons. With regard to this clone: Other DNA sequences in the sample encode the same CDR3.

This sequence joins TRBV7-2 and TRBJ1-1; D remains ambiguous. The receptor's source is an adult in good health and CMV-seropositive. The sample consisted of memory CD4+ T cells from blood. The CDR3 sequence is CASSLRVSTEAFF. Here the CDR3 DNA reads TGTGCCAGCAGCCTAAGGGTTAGTACTGAAGCTTTCTTT.